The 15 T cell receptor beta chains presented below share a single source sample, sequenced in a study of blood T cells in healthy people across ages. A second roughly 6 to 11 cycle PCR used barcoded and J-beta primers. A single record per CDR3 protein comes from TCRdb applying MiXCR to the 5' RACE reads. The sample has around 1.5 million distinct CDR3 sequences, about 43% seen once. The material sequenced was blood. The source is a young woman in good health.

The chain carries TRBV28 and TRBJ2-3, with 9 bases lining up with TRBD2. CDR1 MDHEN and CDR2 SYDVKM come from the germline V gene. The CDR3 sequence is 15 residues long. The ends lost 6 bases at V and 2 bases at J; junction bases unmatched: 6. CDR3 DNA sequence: TGTGCCAGCAGGTCCGGGACTAGCAACACAGATACGCAGTATTTT. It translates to CASRSGTSNTDTQYF.

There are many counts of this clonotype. The CDR3, as DNA: TGTGCCAGCAGCTTCGGGAATCAAGAGACCCAGTACTTC. This encodes CASSFGNQETQYF. The chain uses TRBV7-2 and TRBJ2-5, with D possibly being TRBD2 (5 bases). The germline CDR1 and CDR2 sequences are SGHTA and FQGNSA. CDR3 size: 13 residues. The V and J ends lost 3 bases and 2 bases respectively, with 7 bases between them.

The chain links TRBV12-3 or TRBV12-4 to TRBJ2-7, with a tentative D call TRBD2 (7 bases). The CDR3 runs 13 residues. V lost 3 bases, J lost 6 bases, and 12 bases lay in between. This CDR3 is CASSFLGGREQYF. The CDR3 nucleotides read TGTGCCAGCAGTTTCTTGGGGGGGCGCGAGCAGTACTTC.

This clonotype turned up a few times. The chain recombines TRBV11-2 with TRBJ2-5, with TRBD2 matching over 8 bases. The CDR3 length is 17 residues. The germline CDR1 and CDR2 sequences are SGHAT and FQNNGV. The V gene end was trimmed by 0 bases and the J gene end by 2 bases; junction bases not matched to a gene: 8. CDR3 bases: TGTGCCAGCAGCTTAGATCCTGCGGGAGGAACACAAGAGACCCAGTACTTC. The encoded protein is CASSLDPAGGTQETQYF.

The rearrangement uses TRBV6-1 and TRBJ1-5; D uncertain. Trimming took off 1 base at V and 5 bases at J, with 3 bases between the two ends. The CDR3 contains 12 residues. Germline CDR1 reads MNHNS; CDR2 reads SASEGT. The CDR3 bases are TGTGCCAGCAGTGAAGGATATCAGCCCCAGCATTTT. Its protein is CASSEGYQPQHF.

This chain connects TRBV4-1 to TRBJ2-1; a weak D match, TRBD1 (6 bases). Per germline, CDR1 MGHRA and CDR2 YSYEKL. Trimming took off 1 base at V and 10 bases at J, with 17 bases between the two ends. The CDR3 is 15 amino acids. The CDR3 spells CASSQGTDPFYEQFF. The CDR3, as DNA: TGCGCCAGCAGCCAAGGGACAGACCCTTTCTACGAGCAGTTCTTC.

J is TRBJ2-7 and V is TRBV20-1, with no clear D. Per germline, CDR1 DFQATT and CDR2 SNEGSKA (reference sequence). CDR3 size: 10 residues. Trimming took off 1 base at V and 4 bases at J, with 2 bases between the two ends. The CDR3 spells CSARVYEQYF. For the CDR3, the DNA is TGCAGTGCTAGAGTGTACGAGCAGTACTTC.

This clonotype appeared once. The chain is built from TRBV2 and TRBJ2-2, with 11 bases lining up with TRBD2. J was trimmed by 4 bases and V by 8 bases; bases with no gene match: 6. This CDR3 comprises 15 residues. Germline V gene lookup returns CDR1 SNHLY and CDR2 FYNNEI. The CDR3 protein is CASGLAGGVTGELFF. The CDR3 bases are TGTGCCAGCGGGCTAGCGGGAGGAGTCACCGGGGAGCTGTTTTTT.

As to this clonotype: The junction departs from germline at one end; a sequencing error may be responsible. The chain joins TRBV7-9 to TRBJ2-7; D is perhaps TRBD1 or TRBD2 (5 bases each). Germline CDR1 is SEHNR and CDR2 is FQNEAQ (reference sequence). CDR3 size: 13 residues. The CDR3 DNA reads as TGTGCCGGCAGCTTGCTGAGGGGCGACGAGCAGTACTTC. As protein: CAGSLLRGDEQYF.

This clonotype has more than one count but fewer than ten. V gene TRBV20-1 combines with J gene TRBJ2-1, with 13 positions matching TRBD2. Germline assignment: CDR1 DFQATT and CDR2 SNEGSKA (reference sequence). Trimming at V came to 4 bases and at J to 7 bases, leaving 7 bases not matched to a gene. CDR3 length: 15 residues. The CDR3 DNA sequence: TGCAGTGCTACCCCACTAGCGGGAGGGGGTAATGAGCAGTTCTTC. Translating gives CSATPLAGGGNEQFF.

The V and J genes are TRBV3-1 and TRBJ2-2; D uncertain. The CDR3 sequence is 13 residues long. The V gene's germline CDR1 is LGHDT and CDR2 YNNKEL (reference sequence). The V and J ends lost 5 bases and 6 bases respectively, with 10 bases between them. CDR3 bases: TGTGCCAGCAGCTTCTACGCCCCCGGGGAGCTGTTTTTT. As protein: CASSFYAPGELFF.

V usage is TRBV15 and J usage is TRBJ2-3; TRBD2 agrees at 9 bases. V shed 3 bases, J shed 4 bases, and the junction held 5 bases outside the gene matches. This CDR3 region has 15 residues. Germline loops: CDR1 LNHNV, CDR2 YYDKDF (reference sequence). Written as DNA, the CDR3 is TGTGCCACCAGCAGGTATAGCGGGAGCGCAGATACGCAGTATTTT. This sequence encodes CATSRYSGSADTQYF.

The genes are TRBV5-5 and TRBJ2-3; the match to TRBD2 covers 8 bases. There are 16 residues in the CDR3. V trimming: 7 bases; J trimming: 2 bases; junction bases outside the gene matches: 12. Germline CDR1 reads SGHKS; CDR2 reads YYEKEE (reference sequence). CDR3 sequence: CASFRGGPTFTDTQYF. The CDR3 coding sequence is TGTGCCAGCTTCCGCGGGGGGCCCACGTTCACAGATACGCAGTATTTT.

CDR3 amino acids: CASSSTGTGYEQYF. The CDR3, as DNA: TGTGCCAGCTCATCGACTGGGACCGGCTACGAGCAGTACTTC. This rearrangement joins TRBV27 to TRBJ2-7, with D possibly being TRBD1 or TRBD2 (5 bases each). Germline values: CDR1 MNHEY, CDR2 SMNVEV (reference sequence). This CDR3 spans 14 amino acids. V lost 8 bases, J lost 3 bases, and 17 bases lay in between.

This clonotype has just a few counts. CDR3 sequence (DNA): TGTGCCAGCAGCGTAGCGGTAGGGGCGAACACTGAAGCTTTCTTT. It codes for CASSVAVGANTEAFF. V and J are TRBV9 and TRBJ1-1, with D perhaps TRBD1 (5 bases). Looked up from germline, CDR1 is SGDLS and CDR2 is YYNGEE. V was pared by 0 bases and J by 1 base, with 10 bases between. The CDR3 contains 15 residues.